This T cell receptor (beta chain) was recorded in a study of somatic mutations in cytotoxic T cells in rheumatoid arthritis. V lost 3 bases, J lost 5 bases, and 13 bases lay in between. Germline values: CDR1 MNHNY, CDR2 SVGAGI (reference sequence). The CDR3 runs 14 residues. Produced via immunoSEQ multiplex PCR; TCRdb's table is partial and in-frame only. Of more than 6,000 clones in the sample, roughly 70% were seen once. The sequenced material came from CD8+ T cells sorted from blood. The V call is TRBV6-6, the J call TRBJ1-1, with D uncertain. This receptor was obtained from a man between 35 and 55 years old in good health. The CDR3 coding sequence is TGTGCCAGCAGTTATACCCAGGCTGGGACTGAAGCTTTCTTT. Its protein is CASSYTQAGTEAFF.